Listed here are 7 T cell receptor beta chains from one sample, sequenced in a study of CD8 T cells in ankylosing spondylitis. TCRdb re-analysed the 5' RACE reads in MiXCR, keeping a single row per CDR3 protein. The sample lists some 240,000 distinct CDR3 sequences, about 24% occurring once. What was sequenced was blood, either unsorted or a sorted T cell fraction (not recorded which). Source of these receptors: a male donor with ankylosing spondylitis or in good health (not recorded which).

In its sample, this clonotype was seen many times. The V gene is TRBV20-1, the J gene TRBJ2-3, with D possibly matching TRBD2 (5 bases). The CDR3 has 15 amino acids. V lost 3 bases to trimming and J lost 0 bases, with 13 bases between them. Germline CDR1 is DFQATT and CDR2 is SNEGSKA (reference sequence). The CDR3 nucleotides are TGCAGTGCTAGTTGGCAGCGGAGTAGCACAGATACGCAGTATTTT. It codes for CSASWQRSSTDTQYF.

This chain connects TRBV12-3 or TRBV12-4 to TRBJ1-2; D unresolved. The CDR3 has 13 residues. V was clipped by 3 bases and J by 8 bases, with 13 bases between them. This CDR3 is CASSLSGEWGYTF. The CDR3 coding sequence is TGTGCCAGCAGTTTGTCCGGGGAATGGGGCTACACCTTC.

The V and J genes are TRBV29-1 and TRBJ1-2, with D maybe TRBD1 (5 bases). Between the trimmed V and J ends, which lost 3 bases and 2 bases, there was a span of 10 bases. The CDR3 has 13 amino acids. The germline gives CDR1 SQVTM, CDR2 ANQGSEA. The CDR3: CSVEGGDNYGYTF. The CDR3 DNA sequence: TGCAGCGTTGAGGGAGGGGACAACTATGGCTACACCTTC. The whole variable domain, remainder taken from reference TRBV29-1 and TRBJ1-2, is SAVISQKPSRDICQRGTSLTIQCQVDSQVTMMFWYRQQPGQSLTLIATANQGSEATYESGFVIDKFPISRPNLTFSTLTVSNMSPEDSSIYLCSVEGGDNYGYTFGSGTRLTVV.

At least ten counts were recorded for this clonotype. This chain connects TRBV5-1 to TRBJ2-7; D might be TRBD2 (6 bases). The CDR3 extends over 14 amino acids. Germline-derived CDR1 and CDR2 are SGHRS and YFSETQ. V lost 3 bases and J 0 bases, leaving 10 bases between the germline ends. The CDR3 region is CASSSRESSYEQYF. CDR3 sequence (DNA): TGCGCCAGCAGCTCCCGGGAGAGCTCCTACGAGCAGTACTTC. Supplemented by reference TRBV5-1 and TRBJ2-7, the full variable domain reads KAGVTQTPRYLIKTRGQQVTLSCSPISGHRSVSWYQQTPGQGLQFLFEYFSETQRNKGNFPGRFSGRQFSNSRSEMNVSTLELGDSALYLCASSSRESSYEQYFGPGTRLTVT.

The chain uses TRBV12-3 or TRBV12-4 and TRBJ2-3; the D gene is possibly TRBD1 (5 bases). This CDR3 region has 12 residues. Trimming pared 1 base from V and 10 bases from J, leaving 9 bases between. CDR3 DNA sequence: TGTGCCAGCAGTTTAGGGGGCGACTCGCAGTATTTT. It codes for CASSLGGDSQYF.

About this clonotype itself: A much more abundant neighbour one base away suggests this may be a read error. The V gene is TRBV7-8, the J gene TRBJ2-2; no clear D gene. Deletions cut 2 bases from V and 4 bases from J, with 5 bases between. The CDR3 has 13 amino acids. CDR1 is SGHVS, CDR2 FQNEAQ, per germline. CDR3 bases: TGTGCCAGCAGCTTAATTTCCACCGGGGAGCTGTTTTTT. Translating it yields CASSLISTGELFF. The entire variable domain, with the rest obtained from reference TRBV7-8 and TRBJ2-2, is as follows: GAGVSQSPRYKVAKRGQDVALRCDPISGHVSLFWYQQALGQGPEFLTYFQNEAQLDKSGLPSDRFFAERPEGSVSTLKIQRTQQEDSAVYLCASSLISTGELFFGEGSRLTVL.

This clonotype has just one count. The J gene is TRBJ2-7, the V gene TRBV7-2; D unresolved. V gave up 2 bases and J gave up 3 bases, with 8 bases separating them. Germline CDR1 is SGHTA and CDR2 is FQGNSA. This CDR3 contains 13 residues. CDR3 loop: CASSLWASYEQYF. The CDR3 coding sequence is TGTGCCAGCAGCTTATGGGCCAGCTACGAGCAGTACTTC.